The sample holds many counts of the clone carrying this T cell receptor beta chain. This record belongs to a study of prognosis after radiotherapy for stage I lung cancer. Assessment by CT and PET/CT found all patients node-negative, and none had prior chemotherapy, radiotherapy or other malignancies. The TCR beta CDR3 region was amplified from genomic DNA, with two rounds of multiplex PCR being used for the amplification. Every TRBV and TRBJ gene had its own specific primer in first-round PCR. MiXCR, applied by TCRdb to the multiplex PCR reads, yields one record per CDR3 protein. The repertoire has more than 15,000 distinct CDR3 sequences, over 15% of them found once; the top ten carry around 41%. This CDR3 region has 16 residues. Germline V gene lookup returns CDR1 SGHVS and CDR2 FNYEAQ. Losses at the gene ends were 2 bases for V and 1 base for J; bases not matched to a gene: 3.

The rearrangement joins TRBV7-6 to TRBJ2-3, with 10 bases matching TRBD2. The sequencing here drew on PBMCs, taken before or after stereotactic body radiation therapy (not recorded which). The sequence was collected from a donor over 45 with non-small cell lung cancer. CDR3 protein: CASSLPAGGGTDTQYF. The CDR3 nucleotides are TGTGCCAGCAGCTTACCAGCGGGGGGGGGCACAGATACGCAGTATTTT.